The 19 T cell receptor beta chains below come from one sample, sequenced in a study of shared clonotypes between healthy human individuals. Repertoires were generated with immunoSEQ multiplex PCR, while TCRdb's copy carries only in-frame clones and drops some. The top ten hold more than 0.9% of the sample, which has some 2 million clones, roughly 94% seen once. Naive CD8 populations comprised CD45RO-negative cells positively selected for CCR7, excluding terminally differentiated effector memory CD45RA+ cells. Specimen: naive CD8+ T cells sorted from blood. The source of these receptors is a man younger than 30 in good health.

A word on this clone: At one boundary the junction diverges from the germline segment, which might be a read error. This chain connects TRBV7-7 to TRBJ2-5, with a weak D call TRBD2 (6 bases). CDR1 is SSHAT, CDR2 FNYEAQ, per germline (reference sequence). The CDR3 is 14 residues long. In DNA, the CDR3 is TGTGCTAGCAGCCCTCTAGCGAACCCGGATTCGGCGTACTTC. Its protein product is CASSPLANPDSAYF.

The genes are TRBV27 and TRBJ2-7; D is ambiguous. Trimming pared 4 bases from V and 12 bases from J, leaving 22 bases between. Looked up from germline, CDR1 is MNHEY and CDR2 is SMNVEV (reference sequence). This CDR3 region has 14 residues. The CDR3 spells CASSSLLDTPFRYF. The CDR3 coding sequence is TGTGCCAGCAGTTCCTTACTCGACACCCCGTTTAGGTACTTC.

The CDR3 DNA reads TGTGCCAGCAGTGCTGAGACAGGGGGCAATTCACCCCTCCACTTT. It encodes CASSAETGGNSPLHF. This chain uses TRBV28 with TRBJ1-6, with TRBD1 matching over 10 bases. CDR1 is MDHEN and CDR2 is SYDVKM in the germline V gene. V gave up 5 bases and J gave up 7 bases; unmatched junction bases: 5. The CDR3 is made up of 15 amino acids.

This chain uses TRBV6-5 with TRBJ2-2, with D unresolved. This CDR3 contains 13 residues. The V end lost 6 bases, the J end lost 6 bases, and 11 bases lay between the germline ends. Per the germline V gene, CDR1 is MNHEY and CDR2 is SVGAGI. Here the CDR3 reads CASSPYHSGELFF. The CDR3 DNA follows: TGTGCCAGCAGCCCTTATCATTCCGGGGAGCTGTTTTTT.

This clone occurred once. V is TRBV5-4 and J is TRBJ1-4; 9 bases align to TRBD1. From germline, CDR1 is SGHNT and CDR2 YYREEE (reference sequence). The CDR3 is made up of 13 amino acids. V lost 4 bases and J lost 12; bases outside the gene matches: 7. The CDR3: CASSEGTGRELFF. The CDR3 DNA reads TGTGCCAGCAGCGAGGGGACAGGGCGGGAACTGTTTTTT.

The chain couples TRBV28 to TRBJ2-1; 15 positions match TRBD2. V shed 2 bases, J shed 4 bases, and the junction held 12 bases outside the gene matches. Germline CDR1 is MDHEN and CDR2 is SYDVKM. The length of the CDR3 is 20 residues. This chain's CDR3 is CASSLGRTSGGAFPYNEQFF. The CDR3 DNA reads as TGTGCCAGCAGTTTAGGGCGGACTAGCGGGGGGGCCTTCCCTTACAATGAGCAGTTCTTC.

This chain links TRBV9 with TRBJ1-1; a weak D match, TRBD1 (6 bases). The CDR3 has 17 residues. Looked up from germline, CDR1 is SGDLS and CDR2 is YYNGEE. V was shortened by 0 bases and J by 1 base, with 16 bases between the two germline ends. CDR3 region: CASSVAGEGGQNTEAFF. In DNA form, the CDR3 reads TGTGCCAGCAGCGTAGCCGGAGAAGGGGGACAGAACACTGAAGCTTTCTTT.

In the case of this clone: Other nucleotide sequences in the sample specify the same CDR3. The rearrangement links TRBV6-6 to TRBJ2-7; TRBD2 matches at 7 bases. V trimming: 4 bases; J trimming: 4 bases; junction bases outside the gene matches: 4. The CDR3 is 13 residues long. Germline CDR1 is MNHNY and CDR2 is SVGAGI (reference sequence). CDR3 in amino acids: CASSSGGSYEQYF. For the CDR3, the DNA is TGTGCCAGCAGTTCCGGCGGGAGTTACGAGCAGTACTTC.

The chain has TRBV2 and TRBJ2-5; tentative D call: TRBD2 (6 bases). The germline V gene encodes CDR1 SNHLY and CDR2 FYNNEI. The CDR3 is 13 amino acids. V lost 2 bases and J 4 bases, leaving 8 bases between the germline ends. Written as DNA, the CDR3 is TGTGCCAGCAGTGAATGGCGGGGAGAGACCCAGTACTTC. Encoded protein: CASSEWRGETQYF.

CDR3 in DNA: TGTGCCAGCACCTCTATAACCGGGGAGCTGTTTTTT. It is translated as CASTSITGELFF. The gene calls are TRBV27 and TRBJ2-2; D is undetermined. The CDR3 has 12 amino acids. Germline values: CDR1 MNHEY, CDR2 SMNVEV (reference sequence). V lost 7 bases and J lost 5, with 8 bases in between.

The J gene is TRBJ2-7, the V gene TRBV2; 12 bases line up with TRBD2. With 7 bases clipped from V and 4 bases from J, the junction kept 5 bases outside the gene matches. The CDR3 has 14 residues. Germline CDR1 and CDR2: SNHLY and FYNNEI. The CDR3 sequence is CASNPSGRAYEQYF. As DNA, the CDR3 is TGTGCCAGCAACCCTAGCGGGAGGGCGTACGAGCAGTACTTC.

This clone appeared once. In DNA form, the CDR3 reads TGTGCCAGCAGCGAGGCAGGAGGCGCTGTCTCCTACGAGCAGTACTTC. Translating gives CASSEAGGAVSYEQYF. This chain links TRBV9 with TRBJ2-7, with a weak D call TRBD2 (5 bases). The length of the CDR3 is 16 residues. CDR1 is SGDLS, CDR2 YYNGEE, per germline. The V gene lost 3 bases and the J gene lost 0 bases, with 16 bases spanning the gap.

The chain carries TRBV9 and TRBJ2-5; TRBD1 matches at 11 bases. Trimming at V came to 4 bases and at J to 5 bases, leaving 10 bases not matched to a gene. CDR1 is SGDLS, CDR2 YYNGEE, per germline. This CDR3 spans 16 amino acids. The chain's CDR3 is CASSPGTGGNRETQYF. The CDR3 DNA reads TGTGCCAGCAGCCCTGGGACAGGGGGGAATCGGGAGACCCAGTACTTC.

This chain links TRBV6-5 with TRBJ2-5; D may be TRBD2 (5 bases). The CDR3 is 14 amino acids. V was cut by 4 bases and J by 2 bases, with 11 bases left in between. Per the germline V gene, CDR1 is MNHEY and CDR2 is SVGAGI. CDR3 coding DNA: TGTGCCAGCAGTTCGGCGGGCGGTCAAGAGACCCAGTACTTC. Translating it yields CASSSAGGQETQYF.

The chain employs TRBV6-5 and TRBJ2-1, with no clear D. Per the germline V gene, CDR1 is MNHEY and CDR2 is SVGAGI. The CDR3 loop spans 14 amino acids. V lost 7 bases and J 0 bases, leaving 10 bases between the germline ends. The CDR3 is CASKPDVSYNEQFF. As DNA, the CDR3 is TGTGCCAGCAAACCCGACGTCTCCTACAATGAGCAGTTCTTC.

This chain uses TRBV6-5 with TRBJ1-5; the match to TRBD1 covers 8 bases. This CDR3 has 15 amino acids. V dropped 4 bases and J dropped 5; count of bases not matched to a gene: 7. The germline gives CDR1 MNHEY, CDR2 SVGAGI. In DNA form, the CDR3 reads TGTGCCAGCAGTTCCGGGACAGGAGGATATCAGCCCCAGCATTTT. Residues: CASSSGTGGYQPQHF.

The table lists this clone with a few counts. The chain has TRBV28 and TRBJ2-7, with D perhaps matching TRBD2 (5 bases). Per germline, CDR1 MDHEN and CDR2 SYDVKM. Trimming removed 10 bases from V and 6 bases from J, with 10 bases in between. There are 10 residues in the CDR3. CDR3 residues: CATGAGEQYF. CDR3 sequence (DNA): TGTGCCACCGGCGCGGGCGAGCAGTACTTC.

The V call is TRBV6-5, the J call TRBJ1-1; 10 nucleotides line up with TRBD1. J was trimmed by 6 bases and V by 4 bases; bases with no gene match: 8. Germline loops: CDR1 MNHEY, CDR2 SVGAGI. The CDR3 covers 15 residues. The chain's CDR3 is CASSLSSGTGAEAFF. DNA of the CDR3: TGTGCCAGCAGTTTATCTTCCGGGACAGGGGCTGAAGCTTTCTTT.

This clone appeared a single time. The rearrangement links TRBV4-1 to TRBJ1-1; no clear D. From germline, CDR1 is MGHRA and CDR2 YSYEKL. This CDR3 comprises 13 residues. V gave up 4 bases and J gave up 0 bases, with 6 bases separating them. The CDR3 nucleotides are TGCGCCAGCAGCCGAGTAGTGAACACTGAAGCTTTCTTT. Protein product: CASSRVVNTEAFF.